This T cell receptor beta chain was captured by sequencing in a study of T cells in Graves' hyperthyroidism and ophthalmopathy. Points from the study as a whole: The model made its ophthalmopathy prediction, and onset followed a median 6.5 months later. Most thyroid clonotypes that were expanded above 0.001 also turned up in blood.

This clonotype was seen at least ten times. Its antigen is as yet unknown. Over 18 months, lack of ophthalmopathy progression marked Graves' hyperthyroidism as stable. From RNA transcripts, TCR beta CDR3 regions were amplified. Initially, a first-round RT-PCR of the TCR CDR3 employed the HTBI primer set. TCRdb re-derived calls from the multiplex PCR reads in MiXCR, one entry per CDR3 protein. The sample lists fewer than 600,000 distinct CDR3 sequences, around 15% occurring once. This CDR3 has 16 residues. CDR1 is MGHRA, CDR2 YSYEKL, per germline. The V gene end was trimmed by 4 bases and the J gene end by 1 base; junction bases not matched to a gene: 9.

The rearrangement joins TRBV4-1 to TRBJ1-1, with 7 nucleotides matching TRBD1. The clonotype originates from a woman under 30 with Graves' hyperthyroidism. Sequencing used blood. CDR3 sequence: CASSRQGFGSNTEAFF. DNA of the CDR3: TGCGCCAGCAGCCGACAGGGTTTTGGGTCGAACACTGAAGCTTTCTTT.